This T cell receptor (beta chain) was recorded in a study of blood T cell repertoires in COVID-19. Study-wide background: The cDNA or gDNA used as material had been derived from T cells, B-cell-depleted T cells, or PBMCs.

V was trimmed by 2 bases and J by 7 bases, leaving 5 bases between them. This CDR3 is 11 amino acids long. From germline, CDR1 is GTSNPN and CDR2 SVGIG (reference sequence). Generated by immunoSEQ multiplex PCR, the TCRdb table keeps only in-frame clones and is missing some. The sample comprises about 320,000 clones, 85% of which are singletons, and about 1.9% rests with the top ten. Material: PBMCs or T cells enriched from blood (not recorded which). The chain has TRBV30 and TRBJ2-2; no reliable D call. The sequence came from a woman in her thirties who had been exposed to COVID-19. The CDR3 nucleotides read TGTGCCTGGAGTAATAACGGGGAGCTGTTTTTT. As protein: CAWSNNGELFF.